The present TCR beta chain was sequenced within a study of blood T cell repertoires in COVID-19. Background on the study: There were acute and convalescent COVID-19 samples, and they came from the United States, Italy and Spain. PBMCs, B-cell-depleted T cells, or T cells provided the cDNA or gDNA that made up the material.

Germline V lookup: CDR1 SGHAT, CDR2 FQNNGV. The CDR3 extends over 15 amino acids. Deletions cut 0 bases from V and 5 bases from J, with 13 bases between. Per the original data handling: Estimation of nucleated cell counts was performed using reference gene primer amplification. The protocol was immunoSEQ multiplex PCR, while the TCRdb copy is restricted to in-frame clones and leaves out a portion. The V and J calls and clone size were taken over from that table, and D and trimming were inferred from the DNA. The table records 25,000 to 35,000 clones, approximately 85% of them present only once. This sequence was found in an elderly man with active COVID-19. The chain recombines TRBV11-2 with TRBJ1-2; TRBD1 might be the D (5 bases). Sequencing input: peripheral blood. The CDR3: CASSLDAGGRYGYTF. For the CDR3, the DNA is TGTGCCAGCAGCTTAGATGCGGGGGGTCGATATGGCTACACCTTC.